The clone carrying this TCR beta chain has only one observation. The length of the CDR3 is 14 residues. Libraries were prepared by immunoSEQ multiplex PCR; TCRdb keeps only in-frame clonotypes and omits some of them. The sample carries roughly 72,000 clones, approximately 90% recorded once. This sample is part of a study of T cell responses to AZD1222 COVID-19 vaccine. The source of this sequence is an adult who received the MenACWY meningococcal vaccine as a control. The sequenced sample was peripheral blood, obtained 28 days after the second dose of the MenACWY control vaccine. This sequence joins TRBV21-1 and TRBJ2-7; the table names TRBD1, a call not compared with the DNA. TRBV21-1 is termed a pseudogene. In DNA, the CDR3 is TGTGCCAGCAGCAAAGGACAGGCGATCTACGAGCAGTACTTC. It encodes CASSKGQAIYEQYF.